A single T cell receptor (beta chain) is shown here with its context. Its target is not known. For the second PCR, which ran for about 7 to 11 cycles, a sample-barcoded 5' primer and a J-beta primer mix were used. TCRdb independently ran MiXCR on the 5' RACE reads; one entry per CDR3 protein. The sample gives more than 650,000 distinct CDR3 sequences, roughly 24% of which show up once; about 3% is in the top ten. The sample is drawn from a study of blood T cells in healthy people across ages. Study-level points and caveats: There was no known CMV status for donors, so expanded clonotype changes were possibly confounded.

CDR1 and CDR2 from the germline V gene are SEHNR and FQNEAQ (reference sequence). V lost 8 bases and J 0 bases, leaving 14 bases between the germline ends. The CDR3 runs 15 residues. These data also formed part of another study, on T cells of mothers and their children. That source reports: Extraction yielded RNA that went, in full, into cDNA synthesis at roughly 1.4 ug per 15 ul. Comparable shaping of TCR recombination output by thymic selection was observed in related and unrelated pairs. Slightly higher but non-significant overlap marked related mother-child pairs versus unrelated pairs.

Source material: blood. This chain uses TRBV7-9 with TRBJ2-4; D gene uncertain. The receptor was isolated from a boy younger than 18 in good health. In DNA form, the CDR3 reads TGTGCCAGCCTGGACGGTAATCTAGCCAAAAACATTCAGTACTTC. Translated, it gives CASLDGNLAKNIQYF.